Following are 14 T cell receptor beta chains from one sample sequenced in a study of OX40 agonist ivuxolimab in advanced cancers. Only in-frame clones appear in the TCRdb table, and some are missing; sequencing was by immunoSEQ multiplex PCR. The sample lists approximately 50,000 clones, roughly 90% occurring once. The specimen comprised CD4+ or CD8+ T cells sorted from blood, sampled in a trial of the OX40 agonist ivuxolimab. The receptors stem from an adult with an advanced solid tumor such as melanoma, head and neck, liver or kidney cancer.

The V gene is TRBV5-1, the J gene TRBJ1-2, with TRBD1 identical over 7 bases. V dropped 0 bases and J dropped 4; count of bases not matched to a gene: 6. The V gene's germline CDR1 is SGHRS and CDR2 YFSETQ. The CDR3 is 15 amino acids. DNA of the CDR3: TGCGCCAGCAGCTTGGCCAGGGGGGCTTTCTATGGCTACACCTTC. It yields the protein CASSLARGAFYGYTF.

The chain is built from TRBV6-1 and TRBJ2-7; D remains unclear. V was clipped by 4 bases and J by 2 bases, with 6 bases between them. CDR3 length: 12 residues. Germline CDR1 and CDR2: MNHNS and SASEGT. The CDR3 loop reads CASSVNAYEQYF. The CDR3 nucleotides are TGTGCCAGCAGTGTCAATGCCTACGAGCAGTACTTC.

The CDR3 here is CASSKGQGVTGELFF. The CDR3 region has the DNA TGTGCCAGTAGTAAGGGACAGGGGGTCACCGGGGAGCTGTTTTTT. The chain couples TRBV19 to TRBJ2-2; 11 nucleotides align to TRBD1. Germline CDR1 is LNHDA and CDR2 is SQIVND (reference sequence). Trimming took 4 bases from V and 4 from J; bases not matched to a gene: 2. The CDR3 extends over 15 amino acids.

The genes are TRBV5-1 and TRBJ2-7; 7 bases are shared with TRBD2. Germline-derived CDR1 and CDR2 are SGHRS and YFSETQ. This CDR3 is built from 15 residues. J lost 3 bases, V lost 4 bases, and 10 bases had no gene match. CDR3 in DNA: TGCGCCAGCAGCCCCGACGGCTCGGGGGGCTACGAGCAGTACTTC. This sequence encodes CASSPDGSGGYEQYF.

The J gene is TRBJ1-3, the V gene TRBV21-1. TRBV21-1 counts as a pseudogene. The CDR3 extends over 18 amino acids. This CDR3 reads CASSIRHKKRASGNTIYF. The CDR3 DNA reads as TGTGCCAGCAGCATCCGTCACAAGAAAAGAGCCTCTGGAAACACCATATATTTT.

CDR3 sequence: CASVGLSSYNEQFF. The CDR3 nucleotides are TGTGCCAGCGTCGGACTTAGCTCCTACAATGAGCAGTTCTTC. The genes are TRBV28 and TRBJ2-1; D perhaps matches TRBD2 (5 bases). The CDR3 spans 14 residues. Germline V CDR1 and CDR2: MDHEN, SYDVKM. Trimming took 8 bases from V and 0 from J, leaving 11 bases between them. The variable domain in full, with the rest retrieved from reference TRBV28 and TRBJ2-1, is DVKVTQSSRYLVKRTGEKVFLECVQDMDHENMFWYRQDPGLGLRLIYFSYDVKMKEKGDIPEGYSVSREKKERFSLILESASTNQTSMYLCASVGLSSYNEQFFGPGTRLTVL.

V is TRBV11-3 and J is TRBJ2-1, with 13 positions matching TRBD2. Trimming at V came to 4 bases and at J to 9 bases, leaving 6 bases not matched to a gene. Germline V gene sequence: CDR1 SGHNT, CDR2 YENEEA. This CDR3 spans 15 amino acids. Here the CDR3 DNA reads TGTGCCAGCAGCTCGCGGACTAGCGGGAGAGGTGAGCAGTTCTTC. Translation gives CASSSRTSGRGEQFF.

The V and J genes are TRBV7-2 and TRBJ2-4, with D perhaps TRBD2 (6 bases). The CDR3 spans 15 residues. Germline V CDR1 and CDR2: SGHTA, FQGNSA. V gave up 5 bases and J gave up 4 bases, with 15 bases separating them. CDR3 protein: CASSLGGVDKNIQYF. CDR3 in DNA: TGTGCCAGCAGCCTCGGAGGGGTGGATAAAAACATTCAGTACTTC. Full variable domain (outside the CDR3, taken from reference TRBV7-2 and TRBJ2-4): GAGVSQSPSNKVTEKGKDVELRCDPISGHTALYWYRQSLGQGLEFLIYFQGNSAPDKSGLPSDRFSAERTGGSVSTLTIQRTQQEDSAVYLCASSLGGVDKNIQYFGAGTRLSVL.

The CDR3 is CASSSGTPVQFF. CDR3 DNA: TGTGCCAGTAGTTCCGGGACCCCTGTGCAGTTCTTC. The gene calls are TRBV19 and TRBJ2-1; either TRBD1 or TRBD2 may supply D (5 bases each). Trimming removed 5 bases at V and 12 bases at J, with 14 bases between. CDR3 length: 12 amino acids. Per germline, CDR1 LNHDA and CDR2 SQIVND (reference sequence). Complete variable domain (other parts from reference TRBV19 and TRBJ2-1): DGGITQSPKYLFRKEGQNVTLSCEQNLNHDAMYWYRQDPGQGLRLIYYSQIVNDFQKGDIAEGYSVSREKKESFPLTVTSAQKNPTAFYLCASSSGTPVQFFGPGTRLTVL.

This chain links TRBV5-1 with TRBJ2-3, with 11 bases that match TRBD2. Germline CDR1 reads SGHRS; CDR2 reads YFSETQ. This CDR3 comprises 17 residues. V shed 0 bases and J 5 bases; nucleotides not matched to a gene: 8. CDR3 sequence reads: CASSLVLAGGSGDTQYF. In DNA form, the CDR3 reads TGCGCCAGCAGCTTGGTTCTAGCGGGAGGTTCCGGAGATACGCAGTATTTT.

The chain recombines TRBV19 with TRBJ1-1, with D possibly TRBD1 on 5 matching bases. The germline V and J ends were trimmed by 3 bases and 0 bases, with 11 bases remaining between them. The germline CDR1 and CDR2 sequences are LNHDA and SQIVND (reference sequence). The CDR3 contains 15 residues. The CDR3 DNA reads TGTGCCAGTAGTATGAGGGGTACTGTGAACACTGAAGCTTTCTTT. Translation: CASSMRGTVNTEAFF.

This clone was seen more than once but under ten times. CDR3 amino acids: CASSDRGPNQPQHF. CDR3 in DNA: TGTGCCAGCAGCGACCGGGGCCCCAATCAGCCCCAGCATTTT. This chain uses TRBV5-5 with TRBJ1-5, with a possible D match to TRBD1 (5 bases). CDR3 length: 14 residues. Trimming pared 4 bases from V and 3 bases from J, leaving 11 bases between. CDR1 and CDR2 from the germline V gene are SGHKS and YYEKEE (reference sequence).

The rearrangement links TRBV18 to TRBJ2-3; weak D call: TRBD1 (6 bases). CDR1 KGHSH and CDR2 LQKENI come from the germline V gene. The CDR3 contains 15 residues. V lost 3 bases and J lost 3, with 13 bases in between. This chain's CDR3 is CASSPRDIRTDTQYF. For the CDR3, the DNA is TGTGCCAGCTCACCCAGGGACATCCGGACAGATACGCAGTATTTT. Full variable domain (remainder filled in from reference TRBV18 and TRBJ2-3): NAGVMQNPRHLVRRRGQEARLRCSPMKGHSHVYWYRQLPEEGLKFMVYLQKENIIDESGMPKERFSAEFPKEGPSILRIQQVVRGDSAAYFCASSPRDIRTDTQYFGPGTRLTVL.

Here the CDR3 reads CASSFRTSGYNEQFF. In nucleotides, the CDR3 is TGTGCCAGCAGCTTCCGGACTAGCGGATACAATGAGCAGTTCTTC. The chain couples TRBV5-4 to TRBJ2-1; 10 bases align to TRBD2. V lost 2 bases and J lost 4; bases outside the gene matches: 3. This CDR3 contains 15 residues. Germline V gene sequence: CDR1 SGHNT, CDR2 YYREEE (reference sequence).